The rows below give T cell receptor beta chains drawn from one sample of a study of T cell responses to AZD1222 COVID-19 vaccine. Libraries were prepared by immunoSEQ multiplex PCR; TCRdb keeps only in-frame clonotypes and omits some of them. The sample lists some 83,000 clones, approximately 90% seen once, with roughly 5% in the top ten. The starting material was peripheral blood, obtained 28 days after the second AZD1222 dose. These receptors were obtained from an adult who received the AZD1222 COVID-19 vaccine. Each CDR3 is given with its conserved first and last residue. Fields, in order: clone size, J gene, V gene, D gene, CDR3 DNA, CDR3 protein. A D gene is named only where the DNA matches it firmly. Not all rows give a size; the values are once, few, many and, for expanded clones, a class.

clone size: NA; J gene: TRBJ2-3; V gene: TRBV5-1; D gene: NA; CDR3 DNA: TGCGCCAGCAGGACCGCAGATACGCAGTATTTT; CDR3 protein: CASRTADTQYF
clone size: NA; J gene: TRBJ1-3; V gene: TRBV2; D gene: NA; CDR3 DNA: TGTGCCAGCAAACGAATCAGGGGCTTCTCTGGAAACACCATATATTTT; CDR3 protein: CASKRIRGFSGNTIYF
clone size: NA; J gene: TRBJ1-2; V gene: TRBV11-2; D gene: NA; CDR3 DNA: TGTGCCAGCAGCTACCGCGGACTGGACTATGGCTACACCTTC; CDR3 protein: CASSYRGLDYGYTF
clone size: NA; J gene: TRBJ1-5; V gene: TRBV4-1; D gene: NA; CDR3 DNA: TGCGCCAGCAGCCCAGCGGGGGATAGCAATCAGCCCCAGCATTTT; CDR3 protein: CASSPAGDSNQPQHF
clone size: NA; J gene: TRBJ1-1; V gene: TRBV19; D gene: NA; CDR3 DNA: TGTGCCAGTAGTATTGGGTACACTGAAGCTTTCTTT; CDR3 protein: CASSIGYTEAFF
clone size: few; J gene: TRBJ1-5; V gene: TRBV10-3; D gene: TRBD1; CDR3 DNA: TGTGCCATCAGTGAGTCCGGGACAGGGACTCAGCCCCAGCATTTT; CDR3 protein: CAISESGTGTQPQHF
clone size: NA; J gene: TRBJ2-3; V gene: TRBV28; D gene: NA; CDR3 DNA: TGTGCCAGCAGTTTCCTTTCGTGGGGCAGCACAGATACGCAGTATTTT; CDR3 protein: CASSFLSWGSTDTQYF
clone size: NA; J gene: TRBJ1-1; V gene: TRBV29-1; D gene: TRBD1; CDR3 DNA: TGCAGCGTCTGGGGGACAGTTCCCCGGGCAGCTTTCTTT; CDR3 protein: CSVWGTVPRAAFF
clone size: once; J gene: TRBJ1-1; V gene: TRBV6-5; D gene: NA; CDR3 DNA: TGTGCCAGCAGGCCTATCCACGAGAACACTGAAGCTTTCTTT; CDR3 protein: CASRPIHENTEAFF
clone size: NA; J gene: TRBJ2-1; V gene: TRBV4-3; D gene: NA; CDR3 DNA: TGCGCCAGCAGCCAAGGTACGAATGAGCAGTTCTTC; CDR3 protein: CASSQGTNEQFF
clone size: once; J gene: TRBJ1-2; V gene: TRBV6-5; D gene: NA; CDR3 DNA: TGTGCCAGCAGGGGGGAGCTATACTATGGCTACACCTTC; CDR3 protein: CASRGELYYGYTF
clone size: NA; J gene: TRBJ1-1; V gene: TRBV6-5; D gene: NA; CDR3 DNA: TGTGCCAGCAGTTACTCCGAAGGGCGGAACACTGAAGCTTTCTTT; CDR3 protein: CASSYSEGRNTEAFF
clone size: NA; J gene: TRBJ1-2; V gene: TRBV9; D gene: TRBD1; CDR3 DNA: TGTGCCAGCAGCGTAGCTACGAACAGGGGAAACTATGGCTACACCTTC; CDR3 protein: CASSVATNRGNYGYTF
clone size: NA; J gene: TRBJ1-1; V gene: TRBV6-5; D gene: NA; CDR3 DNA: TGTGCCAGCAGTCCCATCCAGGGTGACACTGAAGCTTTCTTT; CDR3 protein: CASSPIQGDTEAFF
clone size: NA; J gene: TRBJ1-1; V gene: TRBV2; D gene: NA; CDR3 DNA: TGTGCCAGCAGTGAAGTCTCAAACAGGGTGTCGGAAGCTTTCTTT; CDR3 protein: CASSEVSNRVSEAFF
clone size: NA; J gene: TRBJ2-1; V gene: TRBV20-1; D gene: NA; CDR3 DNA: TGCAGTGGAGGGATCGGGGATGAGCAGTTCTTC; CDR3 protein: CSGGIGDEQFF
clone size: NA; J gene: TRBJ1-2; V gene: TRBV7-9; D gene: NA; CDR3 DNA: TGTGCCAGCAGCTATGATCTCTTCGTGGGCGGCTACACCTTC; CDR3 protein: CASSYDLFVGGYTF
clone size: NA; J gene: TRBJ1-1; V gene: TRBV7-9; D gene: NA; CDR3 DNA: TGTGCCAGCGCCTACCTGAATGAAGCTTTCTTT; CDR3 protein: CASAYLNEAFF
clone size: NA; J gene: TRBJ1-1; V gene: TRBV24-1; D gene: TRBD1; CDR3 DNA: TGTGCCACCAGTGATTCGACCGGGACAGGGGGCGAAGCTTTCTTT; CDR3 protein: CATSDSTGTGGEAFF
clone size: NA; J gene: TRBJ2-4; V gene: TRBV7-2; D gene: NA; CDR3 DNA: TGTGCCAGCAGCTTAGTCGGGGGCTCCGGGGCCAAAAACATTCAGTACTTC; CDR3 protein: CASSLVGGSGAKNIQYF
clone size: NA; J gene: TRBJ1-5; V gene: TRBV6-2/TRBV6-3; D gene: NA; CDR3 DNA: TGTGCCAGCAGTTACTCGGGGGTGGATCAGCCCCAGCATTTT; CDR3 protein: CASSYSGVDQPQHF
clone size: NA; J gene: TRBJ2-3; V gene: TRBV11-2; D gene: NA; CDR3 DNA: TGTGCCAGCAGCTTAGCGGGATCAGATACGCAGTATTTT; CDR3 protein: CASSLAGSDTQYF
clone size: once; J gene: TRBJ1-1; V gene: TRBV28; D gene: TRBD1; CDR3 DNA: TGTGCCAGCAGCCCCAGTAACAGGGGGTACACTGAAGCTTTCTTT; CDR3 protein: CASSPSNRGYTEAFF
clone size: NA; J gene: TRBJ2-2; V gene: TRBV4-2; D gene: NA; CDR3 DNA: TGTGCCAGCAGCCTCCTCCCTCCCACCGGGGAGCTGTTTTTT; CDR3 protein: CASSLLPPTGELFF
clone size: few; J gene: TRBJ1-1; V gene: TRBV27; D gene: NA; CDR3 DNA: TGTGCCAGCAGTTTATTTCGTCAGGGGCGGACTGAAGCTTTCTTT; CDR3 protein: CASSLFRQGRTEAFF
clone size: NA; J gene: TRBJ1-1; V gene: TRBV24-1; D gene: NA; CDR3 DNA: TGTGCCACCAGTGAGGCTGGACAGAATAACGCTGAAGCTTTCTTT; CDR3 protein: CATSEAGQNNAEAFF
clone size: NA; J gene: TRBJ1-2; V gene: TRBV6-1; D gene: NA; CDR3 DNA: TGTGCCAGCAGTGAAGGGCCGACACCTAACTATGGCTACACCTTC; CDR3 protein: CASSEGPTPNYGYTF
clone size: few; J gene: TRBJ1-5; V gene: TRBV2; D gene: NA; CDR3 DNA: TGTGCCAGCAGTTACCAGGCCAATCAGCCCCAGCATTTT; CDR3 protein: CASSYQANQPQHF
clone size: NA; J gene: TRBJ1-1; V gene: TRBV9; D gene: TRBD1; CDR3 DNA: TGTGCCAGCAGCTCGGGACAGAGTCTAATGGCTTTCTTT; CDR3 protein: CASSSGQSLMAFF
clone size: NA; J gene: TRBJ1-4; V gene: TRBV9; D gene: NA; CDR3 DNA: TGTGCCAGCAGCGCAGCATCAACTAATGAAAAACTGTTTTTT; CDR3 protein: CASSAASTNEKLFF